The 14 T cell receptor beta chains in this list originate from one sample, sequenced in a study of synovial regulatory T cells in juvenile arthritis. Overall study results and limits: Blood Treg cells that were inflammation-associated showed lower TCR diversity than other blood Treg cells.

Using immunoSEQ multiplex PCR, the repertoire was profiled, and TCRdb retains in-frame clones only, with some absent. Here the sample table reports 8,500 to 10,000 clones. These receptors are not linked to any known antigen. Sequenced material: Treg cells from blood. The subset here: HLA-DR+ inflammation-associated blood Treg cells. The receptors were gathered from a donor under 30 with juvenile idiopathic arthritis.

This chain uses TRBV4-1 with TRBJ2-3; as DNA is missing, the TRBD2 call by TCRdb cannot be tested. Germline V gives CDR1 MGHRA, CDR2 YSYEKL. The CDR3 is 14 amino acids. The protein alone is recorded here. This CDR3 is CASSPLAGEDTQYF.

The CDR3 reads CASSDSGGNQPQHF. The chain links TRBV5-1 to TRBJ1-5. This CDR3 has 14 amino acids. No DNA was logged. Looked up from germline, CDR1 is SGHRS and CDR2 is YFSETQ.

This chain joins TRBV5-5 and TRBJ1-1; the D gene TCRdb calls, TRBD1, cannot be checked with no DNA. The CDR3 is 12 residues long. The DNA is not on file. CDR1 is SGHKS, CDR2 YYEKEE, per germline (reference sequence). CDR3 amino acids: CASLRGGTEAFF.

The chain uses TRBV5-1 and TRBJ1-5. The germline V gene encodes CDR1 SGHRS and CDR2 YFSETQ. This CDR3 contains 14 residues. No DNA accompanies this entry. CDR3 in amino acids: CASSLAGEYQPQHF.

The chain recombines TRBV18 with TRBJ1-5. From germline, CDR1 is KGHSH and CDR2 LQKENI. This CDR3 contains 13 residues. The coding DNA is unavailable. The CDR3: CASSPSEDQPQHF.

The V gene is TRBV19, the J gene TRBJ1-1. The CDR3 has 16 amino acids. Only the protein is available. The germline gives CDR1 LNHDA, CDR2 SQIVND (reference sequence). The chain's CDR3 is CASSIGQFLGETEAFF.

The V call is TRBV23-1, the J call TRBJ1-4; TCRdb's D call of TRBD1 is untestable without DNA. TRBV23-1 is marked as an open reading frame, function uncertain. This CDR3 has 16 residues. DNA is not recorded here. The chain's CDR3 is CASSQSKQGYNEKLFF.

The rearrangement joins TRBV5-5 to TRBJ2-1; TCRdb's assignment of TRBD2 cannot be checked, as there is no DNA. The CDR3 extends over 15 amino acids. No DNA sequence was recorded. Germline loops: CDR1 SGHKS, CDR2 YYEKEE (reference sequence). The CDR3 is CASSLRLVEGNEQFF.

This chain links TRBV2 with TRBJ1-1; TCRdb indicates TRBD1, and absent DNA this call remains unverified. Germline CDR1 reads SNHLY; CDR2 reads FYNNEI. There are 13 residues in the CDR3. Only the protein is available. The CDR3 sequence: CASSPQGDTEAFF. The full variable domain, its missing parts supplied by reference TRBV2 and TRBJ1-1, is EPEVTQTPSHQVTQMGQEVILRCVPISNHLYFYWYRQILGQKVEFLVSFYNNEISEKSEIFDDQFSVERPDGSNFTLKIRSTKLEDSAMYFCASSPQGDTEAFFGQGTRLTVV.

V usage is TRBV2 and J usage is TRBJ1-5. The germline gives CDR1 SNHLY, CDR2 FYNNEI. The CDR3 totals 15 residues. Only the protein sequence is given. The CDR3 protein is CASRGGSGMSQPQHF.

The J gene is TRBJ1-2, the V gene TRBV2. The length of the CDR3 is 11 residues. No DNA was logged. Germline CDR1 and CDR2: SNHLY and FYNNEI. CDR3 protein: CASSAIRGGTF.

Considering frequency, this clone is medium-sized. The CDR3 sequence: CASSSRVGRAPLHF. The V gene is TRBV5-1, the J gene TRBJ1-6. Germline-derived CDR1 and CDR2 are SGHRS and YFSETQ. The CDR3 consists of 14 residues. The DNA is unrecorded.

CDR3 protein: CASSEGWPEAFF. J is TRBJ1-1 and V is TRBV6-1. In germline, CDR1 is MNHNS, CDR2 SASEGT. This CDR3 has 12 amino acids. The coding DNA is unavailable.

V is TRBV7-7 and J is TRBJ2-2; TCRdb outputs TRBD1, but without DNA this stays unchecked. Germline loops: CDR1 SSHAT, CDR2 FNYEAQ (reference sequence). The CDR3 length is 14 residues. The coding DNA is unavailable. The CDR3 loop reads CASSLAGATGELFF.